This TCR beta chain was identified during a study of cytomegalovirus exposure and HLA in healthy donors. Across the whole study: In a previous analysis, some 110 million unique TCR beta sequences were found from about 190 million T cells.

It was with 60 Vbeta and 13 Jbeta primers that the PCR ran. The repertoire was sequenced with immunoSEQ multiplex PCR; TCRdb's copy has only in-frame clones and lacks some. The data show around 210,000 clones, about 88% seen once. This clone has a handful of counts. The receptor was derived from a girl under 10 years old in good health and CMV-seronegative. What was sequenced was PBMCs.

The DNA for the CDR3 is TGTGCCAGCACTTGGGAGACTAGCGAGATCTACAATGAGCAGTTCTTC. It translates to CASTWETSEIYNEQFF. This chain connects TRBV2 to TRBJ2-1, with 8 bases lining up with TRBD2. The CDR3 runs to 16 residues. Germline loops: CDR1 SNHLY, CDR2 FYNNEI. The J segment lost 3 bases and the V segment lost 7 bases, leaving 11 bases of the junction unmatched.